The next 24 T cell receptor beta chains were all read from a single sample in a study of T-cell reconstitution after alpha-beta-depleted transplantation in children. TCRbeta library preparation incorporated unique molecular identifiers. TCRdb recomputed calls from the PCR reads with MiXCR, one row per CDR3 protein. Among around 400,000 distinct CDR3 sequences, roughly 20% were seen once, and the ten largest hold less than 4.5%. The specimen was PBMCs from the stem cell graft donor, collected from the stem cell graft. Every receptor here comes from a human donor who donated a stem cell graft to a child with acute myeloid leukemia.

The CDR3: CASSSGRGSSYEQYF. The CDR3 nucleotides read TGTGCCAGCAGCTCTGGGAGGGGGAGCTCCTACGAGCAGTACTTC. The rearrangement uses TRBV7-2 and TRBJ2-7, with a possible D match to TRBD2 (7 bases). Between the trimmed V and J ends, which lost 4 bases and 0 bases, there was a span of 13 bases. CDR1 and CDR2 (germline): SGHTA, FQGNSA. This CDR3 is 15 amino acids long.

At least ten counts were recorded for this clonotype. The V and J genes are TRBV7-6 and TRBJ2-7; D gene unclear. The V end was cut by 5 bases, the J end by 5 bases, with 10 bases between. Germline V gene sequence: CDR1 SGHVS, CDR2 FNYEAQ. The CDR3 spans 12 residues. CDR3 bases: TGTGCCAGCAGCGACACCAGGCACGAGCAGTACTTC. Translated, it gives CASSDTRHEQYF.

CDR3 bases: TGCAGCGTTTACGGTGGGAGGGCCCTCGATGAGCAGTTCTTC. Protein product: CSVYGGRALDEQFF. The chain employs TRBV29-1 and TRBJ2-1, with 7 bases fitting TRBD2. The CDR3 loop spans 14 amino acids. Trimming cost V 5 bases and J 8 bases; bases outside gene matches: 12. CDR1 SQVTM and CDR2 ANQGSEA come from the germline V gene.

This clonotype was picked up a small number of times. It is unclear where the CDR3 begins or ends on the DNA, so no DNA is shown, and the CDR3 is as TCRdb lists it. The chain uses TRBV20-1 and TRBJ1-2. The V gene's germline CDR1 is DFQATT and CDR2 SNEGSKA (reference sequence). With termini counted, the CDR3 has 12 amino acids. The CDR3: CSALEVWGNGTF.

This sequence joins TRBV9 and TRBJ2-7; the D is unclear. Germline CDR1 reads SGDLS; CDR2 reads YYNGEE. V shed 0 bases and J shed 5 bases, with 15 bases lying between them. The CDR3 is 15 amino acids. Here the CDR3 reads CASSVAPLHDNEQYF. The CDR3 region has the DNA TGTGCCAGCAGCGTAGCCCCCCTCCATGATAACGAGCAGTACTTC.

The chain is built from TRBV18 and TRBJ2-1; D is undetermined. This CDR3 is 13 amino acids long. V lost 3 bases, J lost 5 bases, and 8 bases lay in between. Germline lookup yields CDR1 KGHSH and CDR2 LQKENI. Here the CDR3 reads CASSPHVDNEQFF. The CDR3 region has the DNA TGTGCCAGCTCACCGCACGTGGACAATGAGCAGTTCTTC. Full variable domain (remainder filled in from reference TRBV18 and TRBJ2-1): NAGVMQNPRHLVRRRGQEARLRCSPMKGHSHVYWYRQLPEEGLKFMVYLQKENIIDESGMPKERFSAEFPKEGPSILRIQQVVRGDSAAYFCASSPHVDNEQFFGPGTRLTVL.

This clonotype was counted a few times. The rearrangement joins TRBV12-3 or TRBV12-4 to TRBJ1-5; TRBD1 might be the D (5 bases). Trimming took 3 bases from V and 4 from J, leaving 13 bases between them. The CDR3 sequence is 15 residues long. The chain's CDR3 is CASSFFRDDNQPQHF. CDR3 in DNA: TGTGCCAGCAGTTTCTTCCGGGACGATAATCAGCCCCAGCATTTT.

This clonotype was seen more than once but under ten times. The rearrangement links TRBV20-1 to TRBJ1-1; D is undetermined. This CDR3 is built from 14 residues. Trimming removed 3 bases at V and 4 bases at J, with 15 bases between. Germline V gives CDR1 DFQATT, CDR2 SNEGSKA (reference sequence). As DNA, the CDR3 is TGCAGTGCTAGTCGGGGAGCGGGGAGCACTGAAGCTTTCTTT. Its translation is CSASRGAGSTEAFF.

This chain joins TRBV12-3 or TRBV12-4 and TRBJ2-3; D not resolved. The V and J ends lost 2 bases and 1 base respectively, with 10 bases between them. This CDR3 spans 15 amino acids. The CDR3 protein is CASSLRSDRTDTQYF. For the CDR3, the DNA is TGTGCCAGCAGTTTAAGGTCAGACCGCACAGATACGCAGTATTTT.

The sample holds one count of this clonotype. This rearrangement joins TRBV24-1 to TRBJ2-1; TRBD1 matches 11 bases. V was clipped by 1 base and J by 7 bases; unmatched bases: 5. The CDR3 contains 16 residues. CDR1 KGHDR and CDR2 SFDVKD come from the germline V gene. Written as DNA, the CDR3 is TGTGCCACCAGTGATTTTCACGGGACAGGGGGGAATGAGCAGTTCTTC. Translating it yields CATSDFHGTGGNEQFF.

Remarks on this clonotype: A read error may explain this, as a much larger clone is one base away. The rearrangement joins TRBV2 to TRBJ2-1; no firm D call. The V gene's germline CDR1 is SNHLY and CDR2 FYNNEI. The CDR3 is 19 residues long. The CDR3 DNA reads as TGTGCCTGCAGTAATCAACCCTTGCTGCGGCGGAGCTCCTACAATGAGCAGTTCTTC. It is translated as CACSNQPLLRRSSYNEQFF.

This clonotype has a count of ten or more. The genes are TRBV20-1 and TRBJ2-1; 10 nucleotides line up with TRBD2. Trimming at V came to 6 bases and at J to 8 bases, leaving 10 bases not matched to a gene. The CDR3 length is 14 residues. Germline CDR1 is DFQATT and CDR2 is SNEGSKA (reference sequence). Here the CDR3 DNA reads TGCAGTGCACCCGGGACTAGCGCTGGGGATGAGCAGTTCTTC. It translates to CSAPGTSAGDEQFF.

This chain links TRBV18 with TRBJ2-5; the D call may be TRBD1 or TRBD2 (5 bases each). The germline CDR1 and CDR2 sequences are KGHSH and LQKENI. Trimming shortened V by 2 bases and J by 3 bases, and 13 bases separated the two germline ends. The CDR3 totals 15 residues. The DNA for the CDR3 is TGTGCCAGCTCACCAAGTGGGGGTCTAGAAGAGACCCAGTACTTC. Its translation: CASSPSGGLEETQYF.

This clonotype has a handful of counts. The gene calls are TRBV20-1 and TRBJ1-1; D is ambiguous. The CDR3 contains 13 residues. Germline lookup yields CDR1 DFQATT and CDR2 SNEGSKA (reference sequence). V gave up 3 bases and J gave up 1 base, with 9 bases separating them. The CDR3 nucleotides read TGCAGTGCTAGGCTGGTGGGGAACACTGAAGCTTTCTTT. Translating it yields CSARLVGNTEAFF.

The chain recombines TRBV11-1 with TRBJ2-7, with D unresolved. V was clipped by 2 bases and J by 3 bases, with 8 bases between them. The CDR3 consists of 13 residues. Germline values: CDR1 SGHAT, CDR2 FQDESV (reference sequence). CDR3 sequence (DNA): TGTGCCAGCAGCTTATCCCCTAACTACGAGCAGTACTTC. As protein: CASSLSPNYEQYF.

The chain combines TRBV29-1 with TRBJ2-4; D remains ambiguous. This CDR3 comprises 11 residues. Germline values: CDR1 SQVTM, CDR2 ANQGSEA. DNA of the CDR3: TGCCCCGAGATAGCCAAAAACATTCAGTACTTC. Its translation: CPEIAKNIQYF.

This chain links TRBV28 with TRBJ2-3; D may be TRBD2 (6 bases). Germline lookup yields CDR1 MDHEN and CDR2 SYDVKM. The CDR3 covers 15 residues. V shed 6 bases and J shed 1 base, with 14 bases lying between them. CDR3 in amino acids: CASRSLRDGTDTQYF. The CDR3 nucleotides read TGTGCCAGCAGGAGCCTGCGGGACGGCACAGATACGCAGTATTTT. Supplemented by reference TRBV28 and TRBJ2-3, the full variable domain reads DVKVTQSSRYLVKRTGEKVFLECVQDMDHENMFWYRQDPGLGLRLIYFSYDVKMKEKGDIPEGYSVSREKKERFSLILESASTNQTSMYLCASRSLRDGTDTQYFGPGTRLTVL.

This clonotype has just a few counts. The chain links TRBV7-3 to TRBJ2-4; no clear D. The CDR3 has 13 residues. The germline CDR1 and CDR2 sequences are SGHTA and FQGTGA. V was pared by 1 base and J by 2 bases, with 3 bases between. CDR3 sequence (DNA): TGTGCCAGCAGCTTAAACCCCAAAAACATTCAGTACTTC. Protein: CASSLNPKNIQYF.

The chain uses TRBV6-5 and TRBJ2-5; 12 bases line up with TRBD2. The CDR3 covers 19 residues. CDR1 is MNHEY and CDR2 is SVGAGI in the germline V gene. Unmatched junction bases numbered 14, after V lost 3 bases and J lost 3 bases. The CDR3 DNA is TGTGCCAGCAGTTATCTCCTAGCGGGAGGGCCTATGGTCGAAGAGACCCAGTACTTC. Its protein is CASSYLLAGGPMVEETQYF.

V is TRBV14 and J is TRBJ2-1, with TRBD2 matching 10 bases. Unmatched junction bases numbered 12, after V lost 1 base and J lost 9 bases. CDR1 is SGHDN and CDR2 is FVKESK in the germline V gene. The CDR3 has 17 residues. The DNA for the CDR3 is TGTGCCAGCAGCCAAGTCGGTCGGCTAGCGGGAGTCGGTGAGCAGTTCTTC. Translated, it gives CASSQVGRLAGVGEQFF.

This clonotype was seen more than once but under ten times. This sequence joins TRBV11-2 and TRBJ2-1; D perhaps matches TRBD2 (5 bases). Germline V gives CDR1 SGHAT, CDR2 FQNNGV. CDR3 length equals 14 residues. Trimming stripped 5 bases from V and 7 bases from J, with 15 bases between. The CDR3, as DNA: TGTGCCAGCAGCGGTATGGTGGGAGCGAATGAGCAGTTCTTC. Its translation is CASSGMVGANEQFF.

The chain employs TRBV12-3 or TRBV12-4 and TRBJ2-3; possibly TRBD2 for D (6 bases). This CDR3 is built from 16 residues. V lost 1 base and J lost 2, with 13 bases in between. CDR3 amino acids: CASSLGVSGTTDTQYF. CDR3 in DNA: TGTGCCAGCAGTTTAGGGGTTAGCGGCACCACAGATACGCAGTATTTT.

The chain combines TRBV20-1 with TRBJ2-7, with 11 bases identical to TRBD2. The CDR3 has 14 residues. From germline, CDR1 is DFQATT and CDR2 SNEGSKA (reference sequence). The J segment lost 6 bases and the V segment lost 2 bases, leaving 6 bases of the junction unmatched. In nucleotides, the CDR3 is TGCAGTGCTAGACTAGCGGGAGGTCGCTCCGAGCAGTACTTC. Its translation: CSARLAGGRSEQYF.

At least ten counts were recorded for this clonotype. The chain combines TRBV24-1 with TRBJ1-5; D is undetermined. This CDR3 is built from 12 residues. Germline V lookup: CDR1 KGHDR, CDR2 SFDVKD. The V gene lost 0 bases and the J gene lost 6 bases, with 2 bases spanning the gap. CDR3 coding DNA: TGTGCCACCAGTGATTTGGGTCAGCCCCAGCATTTT. As protein: CATSDLGQPQHF.